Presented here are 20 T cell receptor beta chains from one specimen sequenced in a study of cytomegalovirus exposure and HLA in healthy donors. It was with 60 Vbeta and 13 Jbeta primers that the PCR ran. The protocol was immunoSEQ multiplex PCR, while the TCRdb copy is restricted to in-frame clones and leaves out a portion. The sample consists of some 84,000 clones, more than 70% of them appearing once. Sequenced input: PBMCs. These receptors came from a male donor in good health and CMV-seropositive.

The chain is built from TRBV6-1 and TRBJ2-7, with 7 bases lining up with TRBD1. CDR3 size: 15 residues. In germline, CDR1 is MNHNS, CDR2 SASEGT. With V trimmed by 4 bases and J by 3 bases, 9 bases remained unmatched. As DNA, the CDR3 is TGTGCCAGCAGTGTAGCAACGGGACAGAACTACGAGCAGTACTTC. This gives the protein CASSVATGQNYEQYF.

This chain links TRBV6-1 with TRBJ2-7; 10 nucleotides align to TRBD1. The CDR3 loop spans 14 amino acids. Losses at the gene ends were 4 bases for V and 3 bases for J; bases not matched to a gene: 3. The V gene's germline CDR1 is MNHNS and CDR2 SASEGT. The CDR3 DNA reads TGTGCCAGCAGTGGGGGACAGGGGTACTACGAGCAGTACTTC. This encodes CASSGGQGYYEQYF.

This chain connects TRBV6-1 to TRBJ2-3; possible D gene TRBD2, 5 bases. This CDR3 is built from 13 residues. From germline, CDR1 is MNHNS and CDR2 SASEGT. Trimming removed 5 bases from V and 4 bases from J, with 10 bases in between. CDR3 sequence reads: CASSPGSPDTQYF. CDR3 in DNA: TGTGCCAGCAGTCCGGGGAGTCCAGATACGCAGTATTTT.

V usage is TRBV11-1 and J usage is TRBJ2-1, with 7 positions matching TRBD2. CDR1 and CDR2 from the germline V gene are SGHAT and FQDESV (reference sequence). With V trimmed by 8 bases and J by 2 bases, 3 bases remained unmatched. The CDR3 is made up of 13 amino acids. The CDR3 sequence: CASGGSPYNEQFF. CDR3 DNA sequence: TGTGCCAGCGGCGGGAGTCCCTACAATGAGCAGTTCTTC.

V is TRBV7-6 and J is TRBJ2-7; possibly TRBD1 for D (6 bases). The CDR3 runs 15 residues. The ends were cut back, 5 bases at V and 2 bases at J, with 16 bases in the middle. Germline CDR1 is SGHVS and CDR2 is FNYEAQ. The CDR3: CASSPGQGPTYEQYF. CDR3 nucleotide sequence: TGTGCCAGCAGCCCCGGGCAGGGGCCAACCTACGAGCAGTACTTC.

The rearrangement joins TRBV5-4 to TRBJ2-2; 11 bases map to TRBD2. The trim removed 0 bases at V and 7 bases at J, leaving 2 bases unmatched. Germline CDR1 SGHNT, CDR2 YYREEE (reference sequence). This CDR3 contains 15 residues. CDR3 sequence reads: CASSLGLAGGGELFF. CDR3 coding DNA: TGTGCCAGCAGCTTGGGGCTAGCGGGAGGCGGGGAGCTGTTTTTT.

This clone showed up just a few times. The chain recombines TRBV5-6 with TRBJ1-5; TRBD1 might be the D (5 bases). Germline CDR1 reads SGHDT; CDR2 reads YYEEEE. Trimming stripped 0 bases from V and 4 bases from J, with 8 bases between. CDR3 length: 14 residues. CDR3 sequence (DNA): TGTGCCAGCAGCTTGGGACAGTTTAATCAGCCCCAGCATTTT. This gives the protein CASSLGQFNQPQHF.

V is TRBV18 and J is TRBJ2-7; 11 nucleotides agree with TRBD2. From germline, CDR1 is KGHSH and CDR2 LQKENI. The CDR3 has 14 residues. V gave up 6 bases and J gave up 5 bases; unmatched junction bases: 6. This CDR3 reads CASSLAGGIHEQYF. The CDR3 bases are TGTGCCAGCTCCTTAGCGGGAGGGATCCACGAGCAGTACTTC.

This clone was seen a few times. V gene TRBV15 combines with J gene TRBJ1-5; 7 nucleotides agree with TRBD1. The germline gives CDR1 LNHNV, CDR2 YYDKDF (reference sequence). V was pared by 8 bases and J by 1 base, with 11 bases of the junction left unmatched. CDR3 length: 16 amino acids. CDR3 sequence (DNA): TGTGCCACCGGGACAGCGTTGCAGAAAAGCAATCAGCCCCAGCATTTT. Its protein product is CATGTALQKSNQPQHF.

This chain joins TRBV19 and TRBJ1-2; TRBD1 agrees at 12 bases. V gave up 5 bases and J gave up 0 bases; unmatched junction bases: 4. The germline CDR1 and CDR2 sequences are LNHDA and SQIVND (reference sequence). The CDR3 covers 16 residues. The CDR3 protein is CASSRDRGPANYGYTF. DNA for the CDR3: TGTGCCAGTAGTCGGGACAGGGGGCCGGCTAACTATGGCTACACCTTC.

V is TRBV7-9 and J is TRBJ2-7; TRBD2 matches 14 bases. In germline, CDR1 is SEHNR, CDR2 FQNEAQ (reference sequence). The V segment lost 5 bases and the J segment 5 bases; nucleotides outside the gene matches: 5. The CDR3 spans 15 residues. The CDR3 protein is CASSPTSGRANEQYF. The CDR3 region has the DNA TGTGCCAGCAGCCCGACTAGCGGGAGGGCCAACGAGCAGTACTTC.

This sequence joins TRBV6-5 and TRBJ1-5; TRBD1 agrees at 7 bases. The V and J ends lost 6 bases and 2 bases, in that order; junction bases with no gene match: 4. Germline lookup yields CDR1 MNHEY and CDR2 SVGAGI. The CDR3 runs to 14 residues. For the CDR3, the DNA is TGTGCCAGCAGGCCAACAGGGGGCAATCAGCCCCAGCATTTT. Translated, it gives CASRPTGGNQPQHF.

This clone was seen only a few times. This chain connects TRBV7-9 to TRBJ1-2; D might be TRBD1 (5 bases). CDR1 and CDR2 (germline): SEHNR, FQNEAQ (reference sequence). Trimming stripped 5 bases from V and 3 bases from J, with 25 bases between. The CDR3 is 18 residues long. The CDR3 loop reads CASSPTRLTAKEDYGYTF. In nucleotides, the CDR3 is TGTGCCAGCAGCCCTACCCGGCTGACAGCTAAAGAGGACTATGGCTACACCTTC.

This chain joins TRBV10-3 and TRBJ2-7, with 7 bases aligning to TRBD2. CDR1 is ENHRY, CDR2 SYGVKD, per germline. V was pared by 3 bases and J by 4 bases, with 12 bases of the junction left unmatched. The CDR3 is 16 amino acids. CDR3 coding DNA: TGTGCCATCAGTGATTCTAGCGGAGGAGTTGGGTACGAGCAGTACTTC. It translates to CAISDSSGGVGYEQYF.

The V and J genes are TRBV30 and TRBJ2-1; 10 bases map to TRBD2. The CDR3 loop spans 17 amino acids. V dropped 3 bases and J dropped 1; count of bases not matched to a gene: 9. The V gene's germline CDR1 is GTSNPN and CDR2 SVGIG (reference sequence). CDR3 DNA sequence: TGTGCCTGGAGACCTAGCGGGAGAAGGGTGTCCTACAATGAGCAGTTCTTC. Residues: CAWRPSGRRVSYNEQFF.

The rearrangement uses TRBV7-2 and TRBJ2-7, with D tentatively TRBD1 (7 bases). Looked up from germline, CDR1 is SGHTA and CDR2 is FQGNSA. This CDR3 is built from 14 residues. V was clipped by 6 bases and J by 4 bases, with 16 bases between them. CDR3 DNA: TGTGCCAGCAGGGCAGGAGGGGGCGAATACGAGCAGTACTTC. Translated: CASRAGGGEYEQYF.

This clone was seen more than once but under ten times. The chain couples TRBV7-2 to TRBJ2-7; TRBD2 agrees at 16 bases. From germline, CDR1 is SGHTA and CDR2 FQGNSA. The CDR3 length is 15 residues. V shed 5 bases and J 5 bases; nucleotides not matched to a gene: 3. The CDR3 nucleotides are TGTGCCAGCAGCGGGACTAGCGGGAGGGCCGACGAGCAGTACTTC. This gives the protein CASSGTSGRADEQYF. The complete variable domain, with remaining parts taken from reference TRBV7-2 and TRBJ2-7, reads GAGVSQSPSNKVTEKGKDVELRCDPISGHTALYWYRQSLGQGLEFLIYFQGNSAPDKSGLPSDRFSAERTGGSVSTLTIQRTQQEDSAVYLCASSGTSGRADEQYFGPGTRLTVT.

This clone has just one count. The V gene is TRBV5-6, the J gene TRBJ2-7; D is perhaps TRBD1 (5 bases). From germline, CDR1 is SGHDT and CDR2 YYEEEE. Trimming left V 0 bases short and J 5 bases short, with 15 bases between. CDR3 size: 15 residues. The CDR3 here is CASSLVGPGRHEQYF. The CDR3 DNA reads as TGTGCCAGCAGCTTGGTTGGGCCAGGGCGGCACGAGCAGTACTTC.

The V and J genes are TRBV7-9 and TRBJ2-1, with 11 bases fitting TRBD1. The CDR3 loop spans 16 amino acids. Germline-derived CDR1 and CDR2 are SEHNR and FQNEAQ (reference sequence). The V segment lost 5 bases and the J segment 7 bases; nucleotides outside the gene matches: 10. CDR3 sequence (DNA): TGTGCCAGCAGCGCCGGGGACAGGGGGTCTGAAAATGAGCAGTTCTTC. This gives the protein CASSAGDRGSENEQFF. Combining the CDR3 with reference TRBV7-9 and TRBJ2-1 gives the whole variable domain DTGVSQNPRHKITKRGQNVTFRCDPISEHNRLYWYRQTLGQGPEFLTYFQNEAQLEKSRLLSDRFSAERPKGSFSTLEIQRTEQGDSAMYLCASSAGDRGSENEQFFGPGTRLTVL.

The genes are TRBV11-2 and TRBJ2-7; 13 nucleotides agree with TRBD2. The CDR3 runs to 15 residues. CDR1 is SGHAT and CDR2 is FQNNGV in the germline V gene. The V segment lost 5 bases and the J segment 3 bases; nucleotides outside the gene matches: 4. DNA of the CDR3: TGTGCCAGCAGCCTGGGACTAGCGGGAATCTACGAGCAGTACTTC. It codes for CASSLGLAGIYEQYF.